This record concerns one TCR beta chain sequence. The antigen is undetermined. V lost 5 bases, J lost 6 bases, and 8 bases lay in between. This CDR3 is 11 amino acids long. Germline CDR1 is SNHLY and CDR2 is FYNNEI. This sample stems from a study of human T cells and chemical hapten exposure. Study results and limitations: Following DPC sensitization, TCRs present above 1 in 1000 frequency showed no change. Expanded TCRs grouped into significantly more large CDR3 similarity clusters than controls produced.

From the RACE reads, TCRdb called clonotypes with MiXCR, one entry per CDR3 protein. The sample holds around 380,000 distinct CDR3 sequences, about 4.4% seen once. Noted time point: patch test 1, 2 weeks after DPC sensitization. The sample's treatment: therapeutic diphenylcyclopropenone sensitization with weekly scalp DPC. The specimen was whole blood, collected in connection with sensitization to the hapten diphenylcyclopropenone (DPC). The chain uses TRBV2 and TRBJ2-7; D not certain. The receptor comes from a woman in her forties or fifties with alopecia areata. Some clones in this sample may be carry-over from other donors' samples. CDR3 bases: TGTGCCAGCAGTTTACCACCCGAGCAGTACTTC. The encoded protein is CASSLPPEQYF. Full variable domain (missing parts from reference TRBV2 and TRBJ2-7): EPEVTQTPSHQVTQMGQEVILRCVPISNHLYFYWYRQILGQKVEFLVSFYNNEISEKSEIFDDQFSVERPDGSNFTLKIRSTKLEDSAMYFCASSLPPEQYFGPGTRLTVT.